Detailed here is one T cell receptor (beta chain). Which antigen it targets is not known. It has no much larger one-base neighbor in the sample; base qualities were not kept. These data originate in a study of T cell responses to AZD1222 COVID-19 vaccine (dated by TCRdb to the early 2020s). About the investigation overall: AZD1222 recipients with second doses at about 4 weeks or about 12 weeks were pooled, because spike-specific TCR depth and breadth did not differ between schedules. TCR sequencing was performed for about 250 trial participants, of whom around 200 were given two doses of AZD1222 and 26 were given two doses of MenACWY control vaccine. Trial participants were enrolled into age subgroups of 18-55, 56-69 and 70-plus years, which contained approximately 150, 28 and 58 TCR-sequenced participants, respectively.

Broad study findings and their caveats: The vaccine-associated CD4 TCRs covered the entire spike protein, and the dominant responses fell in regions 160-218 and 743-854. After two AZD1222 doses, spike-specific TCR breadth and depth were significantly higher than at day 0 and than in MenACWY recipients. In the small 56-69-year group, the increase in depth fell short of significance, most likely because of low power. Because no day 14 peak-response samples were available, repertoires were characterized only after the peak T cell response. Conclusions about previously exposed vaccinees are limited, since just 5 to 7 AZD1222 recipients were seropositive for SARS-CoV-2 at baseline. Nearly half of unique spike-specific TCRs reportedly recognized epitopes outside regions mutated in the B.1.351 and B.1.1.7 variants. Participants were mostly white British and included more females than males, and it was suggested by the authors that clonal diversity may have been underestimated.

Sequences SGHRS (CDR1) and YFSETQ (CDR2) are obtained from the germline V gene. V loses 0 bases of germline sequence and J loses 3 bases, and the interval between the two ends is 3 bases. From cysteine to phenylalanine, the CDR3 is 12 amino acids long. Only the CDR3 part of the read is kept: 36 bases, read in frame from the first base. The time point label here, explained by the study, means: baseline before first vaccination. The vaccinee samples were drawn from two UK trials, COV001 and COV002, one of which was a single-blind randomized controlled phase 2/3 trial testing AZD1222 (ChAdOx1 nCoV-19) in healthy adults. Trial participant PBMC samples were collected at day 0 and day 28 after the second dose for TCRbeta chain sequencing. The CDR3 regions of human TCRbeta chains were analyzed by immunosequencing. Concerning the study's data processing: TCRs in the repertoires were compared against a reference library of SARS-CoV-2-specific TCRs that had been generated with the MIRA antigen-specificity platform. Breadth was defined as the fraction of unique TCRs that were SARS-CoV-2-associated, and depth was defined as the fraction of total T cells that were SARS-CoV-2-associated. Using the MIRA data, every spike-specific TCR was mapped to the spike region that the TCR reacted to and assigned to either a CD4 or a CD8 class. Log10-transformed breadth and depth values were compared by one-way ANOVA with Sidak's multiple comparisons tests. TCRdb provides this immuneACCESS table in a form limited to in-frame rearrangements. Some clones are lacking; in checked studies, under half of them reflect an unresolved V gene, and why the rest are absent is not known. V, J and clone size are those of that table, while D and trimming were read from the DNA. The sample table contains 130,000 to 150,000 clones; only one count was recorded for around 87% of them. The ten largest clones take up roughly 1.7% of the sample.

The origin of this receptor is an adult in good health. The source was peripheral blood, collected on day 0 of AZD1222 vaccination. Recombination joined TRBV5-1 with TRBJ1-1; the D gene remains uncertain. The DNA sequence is TGCGCCAGCAGCTTGGTCGACACTGAAGCTTTCTTT. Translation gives CASSLVDTEAFF.